This TCR beta chain is drawn from a study of blood T cell repertoires in COVID-19. The ends were cut back, 6 bases at V and 1 base at J, with 9 bases in the middle. The CDR3 runs to 13 residues. Only in-frame clones appear in the TCRdb table, and some are missing; sequencing was by immunoSEQ multiplex PCR. The table includes 200,000 to 250,000 clones, around 87% detected once. Participant-given clinical history determined each cohort assignment. The chain carries TRBV23-1 and TRBJ1-1; D remains ambiguous. TRBV23-1 is an ORF, with its function uncertain. The receptor's source is a woman aged 45 to 65 who had recovered from COVID-19. Material: PBMCs or T cells enriched from blood (not recorded which). CDR3 residues: CASSRSGNTEAFF. The CDR3 nucleotides are TGCGCCAGCAGCCGATCAGGGAACACTGAAGCTTTCTTT.